The 24 T cell receptor beta chains presented below share a single source sample, sequenced in a study of T cell responses to AZD1222 COVID-19 vaccine. Profiled with immunoSEQ multiplex PCR; TCRdb holds only in-frame clones, not every one. The sample contains tens of thousands of clones, roughly 84% of which appear only once. Sequences were derived from peripheral blood, sampled on day 0 of AZD1222 vaccination. The receptor source for this set is an adult in good health.

This clone is a singleton in its sample. This chain joins TRBV5-4 and TRBJ1-2; 7 bases are shared with TRBD1. The CDR3 contains 14 residues. The germline V gene has CDR1 SGHNT and CDR2 YYREEE (reference sequence). The junction had 7 bases not matched to a gene; V was cut back by 0 bases and J by 8 bases. CDR3 sequence reads: CASSLDRGAVGYTF. DNA for the CDR3: TGTGCCAGCAGCTTGGACAGGGGTGCGGTGGGCTACACCTTC.

CDR3 sequence reads: CASGRGRQGETQYF. In nucleotides, the CDR3 is TGTGCCAGCGGCCGGGGACGGCAAGGAGAGACCCAGTACTTC. The chain combines TRBV28 with TRBJ2-5; either TRBD1 or TRBD2 may fit D (5 bases each). The CDR3 contains 14 residues. V lost 8 bases, J lost 4 bases, and 17 bases lay in between. Germline loops: CDR1 MDHEN, CDR2 SYDVKM. Full variable domain (remainder filled in from reference TRBV28 and TRBJ2-5): DVKVTQSSRYLVKRTGEKVFLECVQDMDHENMFWYRQDPGLGLRLIYFSYDVKMKEKGDIPEGYSVSREKKERFSLILESASTNQTSMYLCASGRGRQGETQYFGPGTRLLVL.

J is TRBJ1-4 and V is TRBV27; D might be TRBD1 (5 bases). Germline V gives CDR1 MNHEY, CDR2 SMNVEV (reference sequence). The CDR3 spans 16 residues. The V end lost 3 bases, the J end lost 5 bases, and 16 bases lay between the germline ends. The CDR3 spells CASSFRGDRENEKLFF. The DNA of the CDR3 is TGTGCCAGCAGTTTCCGGGGCGACCGAGAGAATGAAAAACTGTTTTTT.

This clone was picked up a small number of times. This chain joins TRBV9 and TRBJ1-6; tentatively, D is TRBD1 (6 bases). CDR3 length equals 14 residues. V was cut by 3 bases and J by 9 bases, with 13 bases left in between. Germline V lookup: CDR1 SGDLS, CDR2 YYNGEE. CDR3 sequence (DNA): TGTGCCAGCAGCGCGGGGACAACCACTTCACCCCTCCACTTT. This sequence encodes CASSAGTTTSPLHF.

This chain uses TRBV28 with TRBJ2-7, with D tentatively TRBD2 (7 bases). Per the germline V gene, CDR1 is MDHEN and CDR2 is SYDVKM. The CDR3 is made up of 14 amino acids. Between the trimmed V and J ends, which lost 11 bases and 4 bases, there was a span of 21 bases. CDR3 in DNA: TGTGCCTGCTACTCGGGGGGACAAACTTACGAGCAGTACTTC. Encoded protein: CACYSGGQTYEQYF.

In its sample, this clone was seen many times. The rearrangement uses TRBV29-1 and TRBJ1-3; 10 nucleotides line up with TRBD1. V lost 4 bases to trimming and J lost 2 bases; unmatched junction nucleotides: 2. The length of the CDR3 is 14 residues. Germline CDR1 SQVTM, CDR2 ANQGSEA. The CDR3 spells CSVVTGGTGNTIYF. CDR3 coding DNA: TGCAGCGTTGTGACAGGGGGCACTGGAAACACCATATATTTT.

CDR3 loop: CASSFRSGKGTEAFF. The CDR3 DNA follows: TGTGCCAGCAGCTTTAGATCGGGGAAGGGGACTGAAGCTTTCTTT. The chain has TRBV5-4 and TRBJ1-1; TRBD1 is a possible D gene (5 bases). V was pared by 2 bases and J by 5 bases, with 16 bases between. The CDR3 is made up of 15 amino acids. The V gene's germline CDR1 is SGHNT and CDR2 YYREEE (reference sequence).

There are a few counts of this clone. The chain is built from TRBV6-5 and TRBJ1-6; 10 bases agree with TRBD1. The CDR3 loop spans 14 amino acids. With 5 bases clipped from V and 7 bases from J, the junction kept 2 bases outside the gene matches. Germline CDR1 MNHEY, CDR2 SVGAGI. The CDR3 is CASSRDRGNSPLHF. CDR3 DNA: TGTGCCAGCAGTCGGGACAGGGGCAATTCACCCCTCCACTTT.

The chain uses TRBV7-9 and TRBJ1-4, with D unresolved. The germline V and J ends were trimmed by 5 bases and 5 bases, with 9 bases remaining between them. From germline, CDR1 is SEHNR and CDR2 FQNEAQ (reference sequence). The CDR3 sequence is 13 residues long. CDR3 in DNA: TGTGCCAGCAGCCCTCGTCAGAATGAAAAACTGTTTTTT. Translated: CASSPRQNEKLFF.

The chain has TRBV30 and TRBJ1-2; 7 bases are shared with TRBD1. V was pared by 5 bases and J by 8 bases, with 8 bases of the junction left unmatched. The germline gives CDR1 GTSNPN, CDR2 SVGIG (reference sequence). This CDR3 comprises 12 residues. CDR3 sequence: CAWRQGTSGYTF. In DNA form, the CDR3 reads TGTGCCTGGCGACAGGGAACTAGCGGCTACACCTTC.

This clone occurred once. This chain links TRBV7-9 with TRBJ2-3; D might be TRBD2 (6 bases). Germline CDR1 reads SEHNR; CDR2 reads FQNEAQ (reference sequence). Deletions cut 5 bases from V and 5 bases from J, with 11 bases between. This CDR3 comprises 13 residues. Here the CDR3 reads CASSLLGGDTQYF. The CDR3 nucleotides are TGTGCCAGCAGCCTACTGGGGGGAGATACGCAGTATTTT.

This chain uses TRBV30 with TRBJ1-6, with D unclear. CDR1 is GTSNPN and CDR2 is SVGIG in the germline V gene (reference sequence). The CDR3 has 15 amino acids. V lost 0 bases to trimming and J lost 10 bases, with 16 bases between them. This CDR3 is CAWSVRSGVDSPLHF. CDR3 nucleotide sequence: TGTGCCTGGAGTGTTCGTAGTGGGGTCGACTCACCCCTCCACTTT.

In regard to this clone: Relative to the germline gene, one junction end is altered; a read error may explain this. V gene TRBV5-1 combines with J gene TRBJ1-1, with unresolved D. In germline, CDR1 is SGHRS, CDR2 YFSETQ. This CDR3 is built from 13 residues. The CDR3: CASSLARNAEAFF. The DNA of the CDR3 is TGCGCCAGCAGCTTAGCCAGGAACGCTGAAGCTTTCTTT.

CDR3 sequence reads: CASSLVNSGRGWPNQPQHF. The CDR3 region has the DNA TGTGCCAGCAGTTTAGTCAATAGCGGGAGGGGCTGGCCAAATCAGCCCCAGCATTTT. The chain recombines TRBV28 with TRBJ1-5, with a tentative D call TRBD1 (5 bases). CDR3 length: 19 residues. V was clipped by 2 bases and J by 4 bases, with 24 bases between them. CDR1 is MDHEN, CDR2 SYDVKM, per germline. Complete variable domain (other parts from reference TRBV28 and TRBJ1-5): DVKVTQSSRYLVKRTGEKVFLECVQDMDHENMFWYRQDPGLGLRLIYFSYDVKMKEKGDIPEGYSVSREKKERFSLILESASTNQTSMYLCASSLVNSGRGWPNQPQHFGDGTRLSIL.

The J gene is TRBJ1-1, the V gene TRBV19; D is uncertain. Looked up from germline, CDR1 is LNHDA and CDR2 is SQIVND (reference sequence). Trimming took 6 bases from V and 3 from J, leaving 8 bases between them. The CDR3 extends over 12 amino acids. CDR3 residues: CASSVRDTEAFF. The CDR3 DNA is TGTGCCAGTAGCGTCCGGGACACTGAAGCTTTCTTT.

V usage is TRBV7-2 and J usage is TRBJ1-6; no definite D call. CDR1 and CDR2 (germline): SGHTA, FQGNSA. The CDR3 has 13 residues. Deletions cut 5 bases from V and 13 bases from J, with 15 bases between. Written as DNA, the CDR3 is TGTGCCAGCAGCACCACGAGGGTTTCCCCCCTCCACTTT. Encoded protein: CASSTTRVSPLHF.

In the case of this clone: A read error may produce the germline difference seen at one junction end. The rearrangement uses TRBV2 and TRBJ2-1; D is ambiguous. CDR3 length equals 12 residues. Germline V lookup: CDR1 SNHLY, CDR2 FYNNEI. The CDR3 DNA reads as TGTGCCAGCAGGGACCACCTGAATGGGCAGTTCTTC. Protein: CASRDHLNGQFF.

This clone came up once. The chain uses TRBV28 and TRBJ2-6; D remains unclear. This CDR3 is 14 amino acids long. Germline lookup yields CDR1 MDHEN and CDR2 SYDVKM. Trimming took 5 bases from V and 4 from J, leaving 9 bases between them. Here the CDR3 reads CASSIPLGANVLTF. In DNA form, the CDR3 reads TGTGCCAGCAGTATCCCTCTGGGGGCCAACGTCCTGACTTTC.

The rearrangement links TRBV29-1 to TRBJ2-1; TRBD2 matches 7 bases. CDR1 SQVTM and CDR2 ANQGSEA come from the germline V gene. This CDR3 spans 15 amino acids. Trimming took 6 bases from V and 9 from J; bases not matched to a gene: 17. The CDR3 region has the DNA TGCAGCGTCGCATCTTCCGGGACTAAAATCGCTGAGCAGTTCTTC. It yields the protein CSVASSGTKIAEQFF.

This clone appeared once. This chain joins TRBV4-3 and TRBJ1-2; 10 nucleotides match TRBD1. Germline CDR1 and CDR2: LGHNA and YSLEER. Unmatched junction bases numbered 9, after V lost 4 bases and J lost 4 bases. The CDR3 is 16 residues long. The CDR3 coding sequence is TGCGCCAGCAGCCTTAGACAGGGGGCCTACTCCTATGGCTACACCTTC. Translated, it gives CASSLRQGAYSYGYTF.

The chain joins TRBV20-1 to TRBJ1-2; no clear D gene. V lost 3 bases, J lost 8 bases, and 10 bases lay in between. CDR1 DFQATT and CDR2 SNEGSKA come from the germline V gene (reference sequence). This CDR3 contains 11 residues. CDR3 in DNA: TGCAGTGCTAGCCTCGCTCTAGGCTACACCTTC. This gives the protein CSASLALGYTF.

The chain joins TRBV23-1 to TRBJ1-5, with no clear D. TRBV23-1 belongs to the ORF category, with a function that is uncertain. CDR3 size: 19 residues. With 1 base removed from V and 0 bases from J, the gap between germline ends came to 19 bases. The CDR3 DNA reads TGCGCCAGCAGTCAATATAGGGCGCTATGCCCTTATAGCAATCAGCCCCAGCATTTT. It yields the protein CASSQYRALCPYSNQPQHF.

The genes are TRBV30 and TRBJ1-4; D is possibly TRBD1 (6 bases). The CDR3 has 16 amino acids. V lost 0 bases to trimming and J lost 5 bases, with 16 bases between them. The V gene's germline CDR1 is GTSNPN and CDR2 SVGIG (reference sequence). The CDR3 loop reads CAWSVGVGAPNEKLFF. The DNA for the CDR3 is TGTGCCTGGAGTGTAGGGGTGGGGGCGCCGAATGAAAAACTGTTTTTT.

The chain is built from TRBV18 and TRBJ2-7; D uncertain. CDR3 length equals 12 residues. The ends were cut back, 3 bases at V and 3 bases at J, with 6 bases in the middle. Germline V gene lookup returns CDR1 KGHSH and CDR2 LQKENI. DNA of the CDR3: TGTGCCAGCTCACCCAGTCGCTACGAGCAGTACTTC. It encodes CASSPSRYEQYF.